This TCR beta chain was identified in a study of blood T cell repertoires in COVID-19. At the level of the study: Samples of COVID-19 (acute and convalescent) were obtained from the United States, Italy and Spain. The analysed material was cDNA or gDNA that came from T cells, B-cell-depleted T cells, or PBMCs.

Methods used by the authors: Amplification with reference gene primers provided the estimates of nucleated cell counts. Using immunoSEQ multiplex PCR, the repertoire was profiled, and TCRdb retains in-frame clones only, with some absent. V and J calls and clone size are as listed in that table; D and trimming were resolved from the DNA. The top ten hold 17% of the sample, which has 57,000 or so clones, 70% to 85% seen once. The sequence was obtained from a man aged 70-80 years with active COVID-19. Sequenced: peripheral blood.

The CDR3 protein is CASSFLRSGLPSTDTQYF. The CDR3 region has the DNA TGTGCCAGCAGCTTTTTGCGTTCGGGACTACCAAGCACAGATACGCAGTATTTT. The rearrangement joins TRBV7-8 to TRBJ2-3, with 7 bases matching TRBD2. CDR1 SGHVS and CDR2 FQNEAQ come from the germline V gene. The CDR3 extends over 18 amino acids. Germline trimming cut 3 bases from V and 0 bases from J; bases unmatched to any gene: 12.